This TCR beta chain was documented in a study of T-cell reconstitution after alpha-beta-depleted transplantation in children. This clonotype occurred many times. Its antigen remains unknown. Notes on the study in general: A year post-transplant, T-cell counts and diversity derived mostly from newly produced T cells. Expanded graft clones numbering several hundred reportedly gave rise to alpha-beta T cells about two months after transplant. Surviving recipient T cells and thymic progenitors accounted for the high day-60 TCRbeta diversity observed in some patients.

The germline CDR1 and CDR2 sequences are SGHVS and FNYEAQ. The CDR3 consists of 15 residues. V gave up 5 bases and J gave up 9 bases; unmatched junction bases: 10. Unique molecular identifiers were used in preparing the TCRbeta library. TCRdb re-derived calls from the PCR reads in MiXCR, one entry per CDR3 protein. The sample lists about 200,000 distinct CDR3 sequences, roughly 6.3% occurring once. The sample in question was PBMCs, obtained before TCRalphabeta/CD19-depleted stem cell transplant. This chain links TRBV7-6 with TRBJ2-1; 10 bases fit TRBD1. The receptor's source is a girl under three years old with combined immunodeficiency, due to receive a stem cell transplant. DNA for the CDR3: TGTGCCAGCAGCAGCGGGACAGGGGATTATACTGAGCAGTTCTTC. Translating gives CASSSGTGDYTEQFF.